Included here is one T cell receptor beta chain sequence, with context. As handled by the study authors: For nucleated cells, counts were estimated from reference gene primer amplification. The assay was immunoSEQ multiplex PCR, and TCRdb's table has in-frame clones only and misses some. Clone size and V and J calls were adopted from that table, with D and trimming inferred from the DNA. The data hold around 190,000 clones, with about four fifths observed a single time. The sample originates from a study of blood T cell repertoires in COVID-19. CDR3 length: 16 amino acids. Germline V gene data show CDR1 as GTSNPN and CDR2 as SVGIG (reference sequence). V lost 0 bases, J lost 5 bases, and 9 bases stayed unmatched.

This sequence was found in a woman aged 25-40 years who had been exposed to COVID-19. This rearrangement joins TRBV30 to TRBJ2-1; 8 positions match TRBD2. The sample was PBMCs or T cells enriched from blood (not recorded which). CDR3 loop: CAWSVPGGGNHNEQFF. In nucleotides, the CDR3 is TGTGCCTGGAGTGTTCCTGGCGGGGGGAATCACAATGAGCAGTTCTTC.